This T cell receptor beta chain was sequenced in a study of low-dose radiotherapy and immunotherapy resistance in tumors. The time point here: before trial treatment. Both TCRalpha and TCRbeta chains were reverse transcribed with V-gene-specific primers. TCR amplification involved about 20 PCR cycles with a constant-region primer and V-primer adapter. TCRdb reprocessed the reads with MiXCR, giving one entry per CDR3 protein. Of over 70,000 distinct CDR3 sequences listed, around 30% are singletons. The germline gives CDR1 SGDLS, CDR2 YYNGEE. This CDR3 contains 16 residues. Trimming took 4 bases from V and 9 from J, leaving 23 bases between them.

The chain carries TRBV9 and TRBJ2-1, with D perhaps matching TRBD1 (6 bases). The sample consisted of PBMCs, taken before treatment. The sequence was collected from a female donor with ovarian cancer. The CDR3 bases are TGTGCCAGCAGCCCACTCCAGGGGCAATTTGGGTCTGAGCAGTTCTTC. It specifies CASSPLQGQFGSEQFF.